The 23 T cell receptor beta chains below come from one sample, sequenced in a study of blood T cell repertoires in COVID-19 (dated by TCRdb to about 2020). Library generation was performed with the immunoSEQ multiplex PCR assay. As stored in TCRdb, this immuneACCESS dataset retains in-frame rearrangements with V and J assigned. A fraction of the clones does not appear; measured against another copy, unresolved V genes explain less than half of the discrepancy, and the remainder lacks a known reason. A total of 140,000 to 150,000 clones appear in this sample, over 75% of them only once. The ten largest clonotypes hold approximately 3% of the sample. The specimen sequenced was peripheral blood. These receptors all come from an older woman with active COVID-19.

J is TRBJ2-3 and V is TRBV6-2 or TRBV6-3, with D unresolved. The CDR3 is 13 amino acids. Looked up from germline, CDR1 is MNHEY and CDR2 is SVGEGT. Trimming removed 5 bases at V and 3 bases at J, with 9 bases between. CDR3 DNA: TGTGCCAGCAGTCTACCGCCTACAGATACGCAGTATTTT. Residues: CASSLPPTDTQYF.

The chain's CDR3 is CASKRTGPGGTDTQYF. For the CDR3, the DNA is TGTGCCAGCAAAAGGACAGGCCCGGGGGGCACAGATACGCAGTATTTT. This chain joins TRBV7-2 and TRBJ2-3; D perhaps matches TRBD1 (7 bases). Per germline, CDR1 SGHTA and CDR2 FQGNSA. This CDR3 region has 16 residues. V was trimmed by 7 bases and J by 1 base, leaving 18 bases between them.

The chain has TRBV7-2 and TRBJ1-3, with unresolved D. The CDR3 sequence is 13 residues long. Germline V CDR1 and CDR2: SGHTA, FQGNSA. Trimming stripped 1 base from V and 4 bases from J, with 5 bases between. Here the CDR3 DNA reads TGTGCCAGCAGCTTAGTCAGGGGAAACACCATATATTTT. This gives the protein CASSLVRGNTIYF.

J is TRBJ2-7 and V is TRBV5-4; D unclear. V was trimmed by 4 bases and J by 0 bases, leaving 11 bases between them. Germline CDR1 reads SGHNT; CDR2 reads YYREEE (reference sequence). CDR3 length equals 14 residues. The CDR3 sequence is CASSPTINSYEQYF. The CDR3 DNA follows: TGTGCCAGCAGCCCCACTATCAACTCCTACGAGCAGTACTTC.

This clone was found a few times. The chain links TRBV5-8 to TRBJ1-1; D may be TRBD1 (5 bases). This CDR3 has 15 amino acids. Germline CDR1 reads SGHTS; CDR2 reads YDEGEE. Trimming left V 7 bases short and J 1 base short, with 17 bases between. CDR3 sequence: CASGTLRWGNTEAFF. The CDR3 nucleotides are TGTGCCAGCGGGACTCTGAGGTGGGGGAACACTGAAGCTTTCTTT.

The V call is TRBV18, the J call TRBJ1-4; maybe TRBD1 (5 bases). Germline lookup yields CDR1 KGHSH and CDR2 LQKENI. This CDR3 is 15 amino acids long. V was clipped by 4 bases and J by 8 bases, with 17 bases between them. In DNA form, the CDR3 reads TGTGCCAGCTCACGAATCCCGGGGGTAGAAGAAAAACTGTTTTTT. Residues: CASSRIPGVEEKLFF. Together with reference TRBV18 and TRBJ1-4, the CDR3 gives the full variable domain: NAGVMQNPRHLVRRRGQEARLRCSPMKGHSHVYWYRQLPEEGLKFMVYLQKENIIDESGMPKERFSAEFPKEGPSILRIQQVVRGDSAAYFCASSRIPGVEEKLFFGSGTQLSVL.

This chain connects TRBV7-9 to TRBJ1-1, with a weak D call TRBD1 (5 bases). The CDR3 extends over 14 amino acids. The V end lost 0 bases, the J end lost 6 bases, and 11 bases lay between the germline ends. Germline V gives CDR1 SEHNR, CDR2 FQNEAQ (reference sequence). In DNA form, the CDR3 reads TGTGCCAGCAGCTTAGCCCAGGGTATATCTGAAGCTTTCTTT. Residues: CASSLAQGISEAFF.

This CDR3 reads CASSTWDSLNSPLHF. The CDR3 nucleotides read TGCGCCAGCAGCACGTGGGACAGCCTTAATTCACCCCTCCACTTT. V is TRBV5-1 and J is TRBJ1-6; 7 bases align to TRBD1. The CDR3 spans 15 residues. Per the germline V gene, CDR1 is SGHRS and CDR2 is YFSETQ. The trim removed 4 bases at V and 6 bases at J, leaving 7 bases unmatched.

The genes are TRBV3-1 (or the pseudogene TRBV3-2) and TRBJ2-5; D may be TRBD2 (6 bases). Trimming cost V 1 base and J 5 bases, with 14 bases left between them. In germline, CDR1 is LGHDT, CDR2 YNNKEL (reference sequence). CDR3 length: 15 amino acids. This CDR3 reads CASSQGAGSLETQYF. The CDR3 DNA follows: TGTGCCAGCAGCCAAGGCGCCGGGAGTCTTGAGACCCAGTACTTC.

V usage is TRBV9 and J usage is TRBJ2-3; TRBD2 matches at 8 bases. Trimming took 0 bases from V and 0 from J; bases not matched to a gene: 3. The germline CDR1 and CDR2 sequences are SGDLS and YYNGEE. This CDR3 comprises 16 residues. Here the CDR3 DNA reads TGTGCCAGCAGCGTAGGGGCTAGCGGGAGCACAGATACGCAGTATTTT. It codes for CASSVGASGSTDTQYF.

The rearrangement joins TRBV5-1 to TRBJ1-1; 7 bases are a match to TRBD1. Germline-derived CDR1 and CDR2 are SGHRS and YFSETQ. V shed 0 bases and J 2 bases; nucleotides not matched to a gene: 4. This CDR3 comprises 15 residues. In DNA form, the CDR3 reads TGCGCCAGCAGCTTGGGGGACAGACCAAACACTGAAGCTTTCTTT. Residues: CASSLGDRPNTEAFF.

V is TRBV27 and J is TRBJ2-7, with 8 bases lining up with TRBD2. This CDR3 is built from 15 residues. J lost 1 base, V lost 7 bases, and 9 bases had no gene match. Germline CDR1 MNHEY, CDR2 SMNVEV (reference sequence). The CDR3 DNA is TGTGCCAGCACCCCCGGCGGGAGGTATTCCTACGAGCAGTACTTC. Translating it yields CASTPGGRYSYEQYF.

V usage is TRBV2 and J usage is TRBJ2-5; possibly TRBD2 for D (5 bases). The CDR3 has 15 residues. CDR1 and CDR2 (germline): SNHLY, FYNNEI. The V gene lost 8 bases and the J gene lost 1 base, with 17 bases spanning the gap. CDR3 nucleotide sequence: TGTGCCAGCGGCTCAACCCCCGGGGTCCAAGAGACCCAGTACTTC. Its translation is CASGSTPGVQETQYF.

The V gene is TRBV28, the J gene TRBJ2-7; a weak D match, TRBD1 (5 bases). Germline V gene lookup returns CDR1 MDHEN and CDR2 SYDVKM. V gave up 5 bases and J gave up 2 bases, with 19 bases separating them. The CDR3 is 16 residues long. CDR3 DNA sequence: TGTGCCAGCAGTCCCTGGGGCAGGTCAAGTCCCTACGAGCAGTACTTC. Amino acid sequence: CASSPWGRSSPYEQYF.

This clone occurred once. The V and J genes are TRBV2 and TRBJ1-2; TRBD1 matches 9 bases. V lost 2 bases to trimming and J lost 7 bases; unmatched junction nucleotides: 5. From germline, CDR1 is SNHLY and CDR2 FYNNEI. The length of the CDR3 is 14 residues. The CDR3 coding sequence is TGTGCCAGCAGTGAAACAGGGGGCAGGGTTGGCTACACCTTC. As protein: CASSETGGRVGYTF.

The chain combines TRBV7-8 with TRBJ1-1, with 10 nucleotides matching TRBD1. With 10 bases clipped from V and 0 bases from J, the junction kept 8 bases outside the gene matches. The CDR3 length is 15 residues. CDR1 is SGHVS, CDR2 FQNEAQ, per germline. CDR3 sequence reads: CATDRGLGMNTEAFF. CDR3 coding DNA: TGTGCCACAGACAGGGGGCTTGGGATGAACACTGAAGCTTTCTTT.

This clone was counted a single time. The chain links TRBV7-9 to TRBJ2-5; 11 nucleotides line up with TRBD1. This CDR3 is 15 amino acids long. The V gene's germline CDR1 is SEHNR and CDR2 FQNEAQ (reference sequence). V lost 5 bases, J lost 3 bases, and 5 bases stayed unmatched. In nucleotides, the CDR3 is TGTGCCAGCAGCAAGCCGGGACAGGGGGAAGAGACCCAGTACTTC. Amino acids: CASSKPGQGEETQYF. The complete variable domain, with remaining parts taken from reference TRBV7-9 and TRBJ2-5, reads DTGVSQNPRHKITKRGQNVTFRCDPISEHNRLYWYRQTLGQGPEFLTYFQNEAQLEKSRLLSDRFSAERPKGSFSTLEIQRTEQGDSAMYLCASSKPGQGEETQYFGPGTRLLVL.

The rearrangement joins TRBV18 to TRBJ2-3; 11 bases agree with TRBD2. V trimming: 3 bases; J trimming: 1 base; junction bases outside the gene matches: 3. The CDR3 has 16 amino acids. Per the germline V gene, CDR1 is KGHSH and CDR2 is LQKENI. The CDR3 DNA is TGTGCCAGCTCACCCCCGGGACTAGCGGGCACAGATACGCAGTATTTT. Translation: CASSPPGLAGTDTQYF.

The chain has TRBV7-2 and TRBJ1-1; D remains unclear. The germline V gene has CDR1 SGHTA and CDR2 FQGNSA. The CDR3 extends over 13 amino acids. V was pared by 5 bases and J by 6 bases, with 13 bases between. The CDR3 DNA reads TGTGCCAGCAGCCTACCCGGTCCCCCTGAAGCTTTCTTT. It yields the protein CASSLPGPPEAFF. The whole variable domain, remainder taken from reference TRBV7-2 and TRBJ1-1, is GAGVSQSPSNKVTEKGKDVELRCDPISGHTALYWYRQSLGQGLEFLIYFQGNSAPDKSGLPSDRFSAERTGGSVSTLTIQRTQQEDSAVYLCASSLPGPPEAFFGQGTRLTVV.

This clone was counted only a few times. This chain links TRBV5-1 with TRBJ2-3; TRBD2 is a possible D gene (5 bases). Germline CDR1 reads SGHRS; CDR2 reads YFSETQ. CDR3 size: 16 residues. Trimming left V 4 bases short and J 3 bases short, with 18 bases between. The CDR3 region is CASSPSLRGLTDTQYF. Written as DNA, the CDR3 is TGCGCCAGCAGCCCCTCTCTGCGCGGGTTAACAGATACGCAGTATTTT. Variable domain in full (rest from reference TRBV5-1 and TRBJ2-3): KAGVTQTPRYLIKTRGQQVTLSCSPISGHRSVSWYQQTPGQGLQFLFEYFSETQRNKGNFPGRFSGRQFSNSRSEMNVSTLELGDSALYLCASSPSLRGLTDTQYFGPGTRLTVL.

The chain carries TRBV28 and TRBJ2-7; the D gene is possibly TRBD2 (5 bases). This CDR3 contains 11 residues. V dropped 3 bases and J dropped 6 bases, with 6 bases sitting between them. Germline V gene sequence: CDR1 MDHEN, CDR2 SYDVKM. In nucleotides, the CDR3 is TGTGCCAGCAGTTTCGGGATCGAGCAGTACTTC. The encoded protein is CASSFGIEQYF.

V is TRBV13 and J is TRBJ2-1; 10 nucleotides line up with TRBD2. CDR1 and CDR2 (germline): PRHDT, FYEKMQ (reference sequence). With V trimmed by 0 bases and J by 8 bases, 4 bases remained unmatched. The CDR3 totals 15 residues. The CDR3 is CASSLGLAGRDEQFF. The CDR3, as DNA: TGTGCCAGCAGCTTAGGACTAGCGGGAAGAGATGAGCAGTTCTTC.

This clone showed up just once. V gene TRBV9 combines with J gene TRBJ1-6; D gene uncertain. V dropped 3 bases and J dropped 1 base, with 11 bases sitting between them. CDR1 and CDR2 from the germline V gene are SGDLS and YYNGEE. The CDR3 runs to 16 residues. CDR3 DNA: TGTGCCAGCAGCGCCGGGAGTATTTCCTATAATTCACCCCTCCACTTT. It encodes CASSAGSISYNSPLHF. Complete variable domain (other parts from reference TRBV9 and TRBJ1-6): DSGVTQTPKHLITATGQRVTLRCSPRSGDLSVYWYQQSLDQGLQFLIQYYNGEERAKGNILERFSAQQFPDLHSELNLSSLELGDSALYFCASSAGSISYNSPLHFGNGTRLTVT.